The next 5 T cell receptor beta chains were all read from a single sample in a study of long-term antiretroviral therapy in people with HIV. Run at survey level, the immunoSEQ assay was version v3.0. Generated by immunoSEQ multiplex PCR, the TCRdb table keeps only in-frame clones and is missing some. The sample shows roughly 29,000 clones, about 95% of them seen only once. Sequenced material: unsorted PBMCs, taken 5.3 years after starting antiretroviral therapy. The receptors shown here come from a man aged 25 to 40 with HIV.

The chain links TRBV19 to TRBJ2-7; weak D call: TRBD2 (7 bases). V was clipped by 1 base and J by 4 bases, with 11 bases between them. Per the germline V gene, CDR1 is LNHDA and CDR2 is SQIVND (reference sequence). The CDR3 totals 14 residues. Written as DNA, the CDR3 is TGTGCCAGTAGTATAGCGGGGGGCGATTACGAGCAGTACTTC. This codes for CASSIAGGDYEQYF.

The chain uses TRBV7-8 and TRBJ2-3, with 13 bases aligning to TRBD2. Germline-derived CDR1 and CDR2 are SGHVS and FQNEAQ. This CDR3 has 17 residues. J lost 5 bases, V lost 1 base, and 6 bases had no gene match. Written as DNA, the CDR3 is TGTGCCAGCAGCTTAGACCTAAGACTAGCGGGAGGAGATACGCAGTATTTT. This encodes CASSLDLRLAGGDTQYF. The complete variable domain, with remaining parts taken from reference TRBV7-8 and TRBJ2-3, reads GAGVSQSPRYKVAKRGQDVALRCDPISGHVSLFWYQQALGQGPEFLTYFQNEAQLDKSGLPSDRFFAERPEGSVSTLKIQRTQQEDSAVYLCASSLDLRLAGGDTQYFGPGTRLTVL.

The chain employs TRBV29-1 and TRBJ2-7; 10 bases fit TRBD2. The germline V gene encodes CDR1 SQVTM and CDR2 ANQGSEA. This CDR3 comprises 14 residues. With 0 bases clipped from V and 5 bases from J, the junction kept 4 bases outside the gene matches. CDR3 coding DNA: TGCAGCGTTGAAGACCCTAGCGGGAGCCACGAGCAGTACTTC. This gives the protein CSVEDPSGSHEQYF.

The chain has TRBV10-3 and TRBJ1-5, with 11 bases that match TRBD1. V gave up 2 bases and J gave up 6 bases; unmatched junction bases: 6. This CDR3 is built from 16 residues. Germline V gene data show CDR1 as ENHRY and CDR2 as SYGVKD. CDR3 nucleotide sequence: TGTGCCATCAGTGAGCGTTGGACAGGGGGCGGTCAGCCCCAGCATTTT. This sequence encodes CAISERWTGGGQPQHF.

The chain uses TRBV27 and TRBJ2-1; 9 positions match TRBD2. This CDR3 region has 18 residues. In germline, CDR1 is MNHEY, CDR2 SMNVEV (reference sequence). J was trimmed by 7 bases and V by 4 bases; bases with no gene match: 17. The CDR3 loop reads CASSYGWLSGAGGNEQFF. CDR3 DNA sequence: TGTGCCAGCAGTTATGGTTGGCTCTCGGGAGCGGGGGGAAATGAGCAGTTCTTC.